The entry below gives a single T cell receptor (beta chain) sequence along with its context. Its target is unknown. This sample is drawn from a study of cytomegalovirus exposure and HLA in healthy donors. Study findings and constraints: HLA alleles were associated with 18,000 or so TCR beta sequences in a later analysis at 0.05 false discovery rate. As a later analysis showed, a missense DCLRE1C variant was linked to trimming of TCR beta V- and J-genes.

With 60 Vbeta and 13 Jbeta primers, the PCR was carried out. Libraries were prepared by immunoSEQ multiplex PCR; TCRdb keeps only in-frame clonotypes and omits some of them. The table shows approximately 150,000 clones, with around 85% occurring only once. Trimming took 4 bases from V and 10 from J; bases not matched to a gene: 7. The germline CDR1 and CDR2 sequences are SGHTA and FQGNSA. The CDR3 has 13 amino acids. This clonotype was obtained from a woman in her twenties or thirties in good health and CMV-seronegative. The chain employs TRBV7-2 and TRBJ1-2; 9 bases align to TRBD1. Sequencing was carried out using PBMCs. As DNA, the CDR3 is TGTGCCAGCAGCTCCGGACAGGGGAACGTCTACACCTTC. This encodes CASSSGQGNVYTF.